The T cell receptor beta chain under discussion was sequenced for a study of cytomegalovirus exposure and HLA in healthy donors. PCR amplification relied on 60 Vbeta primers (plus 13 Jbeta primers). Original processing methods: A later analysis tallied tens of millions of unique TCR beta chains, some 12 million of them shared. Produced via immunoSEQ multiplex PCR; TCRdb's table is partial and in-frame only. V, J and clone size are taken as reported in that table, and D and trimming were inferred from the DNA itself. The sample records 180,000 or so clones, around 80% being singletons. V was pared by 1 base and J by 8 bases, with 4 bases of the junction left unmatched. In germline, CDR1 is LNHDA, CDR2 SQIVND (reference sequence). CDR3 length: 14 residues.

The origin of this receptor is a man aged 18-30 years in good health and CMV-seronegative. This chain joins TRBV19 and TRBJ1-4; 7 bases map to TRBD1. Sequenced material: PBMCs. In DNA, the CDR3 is TGTGCCAGTAGTATAGGGACAGGCGGAGAAAAACTGTTTTTT. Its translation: CASSIGTGGEKLFF.